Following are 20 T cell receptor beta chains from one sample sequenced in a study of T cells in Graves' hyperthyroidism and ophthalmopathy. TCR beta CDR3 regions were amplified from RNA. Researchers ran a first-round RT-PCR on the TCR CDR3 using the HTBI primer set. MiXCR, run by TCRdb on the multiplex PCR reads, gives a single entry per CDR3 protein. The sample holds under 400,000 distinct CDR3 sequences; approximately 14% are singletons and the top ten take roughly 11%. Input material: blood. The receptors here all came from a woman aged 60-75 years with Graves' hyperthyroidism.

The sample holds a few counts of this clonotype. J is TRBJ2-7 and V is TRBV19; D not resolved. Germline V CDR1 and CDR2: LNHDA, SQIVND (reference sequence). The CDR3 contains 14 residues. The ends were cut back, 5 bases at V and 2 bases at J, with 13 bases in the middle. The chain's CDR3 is CASSWSDSAYEQYF. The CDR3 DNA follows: TGTGCCAGTAGTTGGAGTGACTCGGCCTACGAGCAGTACTTC.

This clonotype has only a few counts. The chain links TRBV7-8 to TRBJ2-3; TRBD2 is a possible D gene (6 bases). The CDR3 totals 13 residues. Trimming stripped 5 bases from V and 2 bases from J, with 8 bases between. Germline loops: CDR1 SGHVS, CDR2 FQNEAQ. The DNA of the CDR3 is TGTGCCAGCAGCGCGGGATTCACAGATACGCAGTATTTT. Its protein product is CASSAGFTDTQYF.

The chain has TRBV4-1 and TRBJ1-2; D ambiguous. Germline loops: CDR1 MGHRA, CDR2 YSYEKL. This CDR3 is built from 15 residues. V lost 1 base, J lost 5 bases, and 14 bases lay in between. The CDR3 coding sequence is TGCGCCAGCAGCCAAGTCCTGACAACTCGGTATGGCTACACCTTC. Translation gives CASSQVLTTRYGYTF.

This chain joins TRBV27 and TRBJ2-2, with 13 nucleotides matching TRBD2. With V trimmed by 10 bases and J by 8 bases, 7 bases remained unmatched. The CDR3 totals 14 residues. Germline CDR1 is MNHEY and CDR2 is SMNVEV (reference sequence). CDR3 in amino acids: CAIGTSGNGGELFF. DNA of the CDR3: TGTGCCATCGGGACTAGCGGGAACGGTGGGGAGCTGTTTTTT.

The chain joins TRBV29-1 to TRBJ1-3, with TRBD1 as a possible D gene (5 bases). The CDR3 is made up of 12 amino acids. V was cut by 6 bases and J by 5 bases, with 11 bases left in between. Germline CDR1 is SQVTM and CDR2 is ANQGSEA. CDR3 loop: CSVIQGRNTIYF. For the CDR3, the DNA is TGCAGCGTGATTCAGGGCCGAAACACCATATATTTT.

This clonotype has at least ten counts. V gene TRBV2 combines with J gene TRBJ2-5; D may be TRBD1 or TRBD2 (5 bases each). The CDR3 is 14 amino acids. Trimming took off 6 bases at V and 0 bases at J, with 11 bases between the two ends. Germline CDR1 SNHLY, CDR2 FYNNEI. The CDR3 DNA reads TGTGCCAGCAGGGGACGACAGTACCAAGAGACCCAGTACTTC. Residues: CASRGRQYQETQYF. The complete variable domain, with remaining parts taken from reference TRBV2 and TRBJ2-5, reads EPEVTQTPSHQVTQMGQEVILRCVPISNHLYFYWYRQILGQKVEFLVSFYNNEISEKSEIFDDQFSVERPDGSNFTLKIRSTKLEDSAMYFCASRGRQYQETQYFGPGTRLLVL.

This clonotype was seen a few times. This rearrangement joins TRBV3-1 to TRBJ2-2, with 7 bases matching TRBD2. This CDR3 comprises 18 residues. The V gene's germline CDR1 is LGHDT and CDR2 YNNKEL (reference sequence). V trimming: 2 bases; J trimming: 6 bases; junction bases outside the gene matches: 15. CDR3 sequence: CASSQKRGTGGPAGELFF. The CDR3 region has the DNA TGTGCCAGCAGCCAAAAAAGGGGAACGGGGGGTCCGGCCGGGGAGCTGTTTTTT.

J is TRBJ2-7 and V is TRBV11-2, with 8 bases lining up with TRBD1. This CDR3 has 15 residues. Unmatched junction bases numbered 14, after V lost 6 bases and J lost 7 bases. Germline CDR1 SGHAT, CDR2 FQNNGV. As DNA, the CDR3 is TGTGCCAGCAGGCCAATGGGGCAGGGGGCTGGGGAGCAGTACTTC. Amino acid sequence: CASRPMGQGAGEQYF.

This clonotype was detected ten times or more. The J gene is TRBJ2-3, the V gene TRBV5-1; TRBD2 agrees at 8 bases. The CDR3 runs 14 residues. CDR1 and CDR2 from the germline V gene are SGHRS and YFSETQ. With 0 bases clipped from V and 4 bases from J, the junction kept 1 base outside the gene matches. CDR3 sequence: CASSLAGGPDTQYF. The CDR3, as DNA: TGCGCCAGCAGCTTGGCGGGAGGGCCAGATACGCAGTATTTT.

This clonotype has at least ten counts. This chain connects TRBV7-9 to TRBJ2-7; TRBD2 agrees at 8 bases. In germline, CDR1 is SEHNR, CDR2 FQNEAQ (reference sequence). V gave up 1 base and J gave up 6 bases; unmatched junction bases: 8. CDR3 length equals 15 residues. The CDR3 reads CASSLVSGRAPEQYF. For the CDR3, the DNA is TGTGCCAGCAGCTTAGTTTCCGGGAGGGCCCCCGAGCAGTACTTC.

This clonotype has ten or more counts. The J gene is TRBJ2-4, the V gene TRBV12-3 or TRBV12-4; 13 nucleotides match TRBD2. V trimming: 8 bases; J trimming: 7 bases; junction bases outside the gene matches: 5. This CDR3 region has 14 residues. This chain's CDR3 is CASSRGLAGNIQYF. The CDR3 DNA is TGTGCCAGCTCAAGGGGACTAGCGGGGAACATTCAGTACTTC.

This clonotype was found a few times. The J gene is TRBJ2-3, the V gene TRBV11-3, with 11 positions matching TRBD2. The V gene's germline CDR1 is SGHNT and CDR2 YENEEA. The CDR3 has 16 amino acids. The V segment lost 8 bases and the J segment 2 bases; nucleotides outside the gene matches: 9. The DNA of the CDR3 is TGTGCCAGCGGCACTGGGACTAGCGGAACCACAGATACGCAGTATTTT. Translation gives CASGTGTSGTTDTQYF.

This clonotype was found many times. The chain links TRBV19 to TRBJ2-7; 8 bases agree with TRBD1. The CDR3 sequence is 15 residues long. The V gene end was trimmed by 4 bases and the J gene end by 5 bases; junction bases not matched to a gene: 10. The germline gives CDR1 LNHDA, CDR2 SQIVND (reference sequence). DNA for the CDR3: TGTGCCAGTAGTAATGGACAGGGCTTGAACCACGAGCAGTACTTC. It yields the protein CASSNGQGLNHEQYF.

The CDR3 is CASSQEVGLAGLSSYNEQFF. DNA of the CDR3: TGTGCCAGCAGCCAAGAGGTGGGACTAGCGGGTCTTAGCTCCTACAATGAGCAGTTCTTC. The genes are TRBV4-2 and TRBJ2-1, with TRBD2 matching over 12 bases. Germline V gives CDR1 LGHNA, CDR2 YNFKEQ. This CDR3 spans 20 amino acids. The V and J ends lost 0 bases and 0 bases, in that order; junction bases with no gene match: 9.

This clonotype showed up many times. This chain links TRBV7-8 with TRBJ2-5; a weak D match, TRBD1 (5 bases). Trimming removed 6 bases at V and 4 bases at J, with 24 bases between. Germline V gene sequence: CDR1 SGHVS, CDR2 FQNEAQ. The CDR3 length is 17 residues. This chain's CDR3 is CASRKGSGLWDRETQYF. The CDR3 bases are TGTGCCAGCAGGAAGGGGTCAGGTTTGTGGGATCGAGAGACCCAGTACTTC.

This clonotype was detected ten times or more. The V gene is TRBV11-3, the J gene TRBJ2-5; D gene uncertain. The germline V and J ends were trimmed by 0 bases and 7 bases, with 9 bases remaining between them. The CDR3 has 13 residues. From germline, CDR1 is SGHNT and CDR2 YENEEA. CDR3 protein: CASSLESRRTQYF. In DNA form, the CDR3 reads TGTGCCAGCAGCTTAGAATCCCGGAGGACCCAGTACTTC.

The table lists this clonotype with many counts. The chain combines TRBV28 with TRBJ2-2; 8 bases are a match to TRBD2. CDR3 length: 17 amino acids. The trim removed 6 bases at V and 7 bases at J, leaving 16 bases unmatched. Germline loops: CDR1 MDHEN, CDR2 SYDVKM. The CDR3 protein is CASSPEAVGRGLGELFF. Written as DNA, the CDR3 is TGTGCCAGCAGCCCAGAGGCGGTCGGGAGGGGCCTCGGGGAGCTGTTTTTT. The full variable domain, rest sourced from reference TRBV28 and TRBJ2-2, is DVKVTQSSRYLVKRTGEKVFLECVQDMDHENMFWYRQDPGLGLRLIYFSYDVKMKEKGDIPEGYSVSREKKERFSLILESASTNQTSMYLCASSPEAVGRGLGELFFGEGSRLTVL.

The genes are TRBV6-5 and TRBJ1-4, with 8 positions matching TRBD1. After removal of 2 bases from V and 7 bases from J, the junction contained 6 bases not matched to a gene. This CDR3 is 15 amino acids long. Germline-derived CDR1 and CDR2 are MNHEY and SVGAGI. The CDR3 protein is CASSYIAGGSEKLFF. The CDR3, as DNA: TGTGCCAGCAGTTACATAGCAGGGGGCAGTGAAAAACTGTTTTTT.

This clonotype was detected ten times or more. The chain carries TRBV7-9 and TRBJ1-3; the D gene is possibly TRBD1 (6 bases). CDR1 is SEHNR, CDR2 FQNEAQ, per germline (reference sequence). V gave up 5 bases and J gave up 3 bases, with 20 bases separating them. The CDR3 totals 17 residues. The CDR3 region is CASSAPRGGTFGNTIYF. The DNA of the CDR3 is TGTGCCAGCAGCGCCCCAAGGGGGGGGACATTTGGAAACACCATATATTTT.

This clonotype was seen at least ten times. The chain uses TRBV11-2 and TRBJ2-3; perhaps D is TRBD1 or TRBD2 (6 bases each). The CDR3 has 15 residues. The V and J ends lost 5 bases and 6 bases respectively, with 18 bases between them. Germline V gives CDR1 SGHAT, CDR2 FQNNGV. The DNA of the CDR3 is TGTGCCAGCAGCGCTGGGGGGCGGAGGCGGGATACGCAGTATTTT. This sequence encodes CASSAGGRRRDTQYF.